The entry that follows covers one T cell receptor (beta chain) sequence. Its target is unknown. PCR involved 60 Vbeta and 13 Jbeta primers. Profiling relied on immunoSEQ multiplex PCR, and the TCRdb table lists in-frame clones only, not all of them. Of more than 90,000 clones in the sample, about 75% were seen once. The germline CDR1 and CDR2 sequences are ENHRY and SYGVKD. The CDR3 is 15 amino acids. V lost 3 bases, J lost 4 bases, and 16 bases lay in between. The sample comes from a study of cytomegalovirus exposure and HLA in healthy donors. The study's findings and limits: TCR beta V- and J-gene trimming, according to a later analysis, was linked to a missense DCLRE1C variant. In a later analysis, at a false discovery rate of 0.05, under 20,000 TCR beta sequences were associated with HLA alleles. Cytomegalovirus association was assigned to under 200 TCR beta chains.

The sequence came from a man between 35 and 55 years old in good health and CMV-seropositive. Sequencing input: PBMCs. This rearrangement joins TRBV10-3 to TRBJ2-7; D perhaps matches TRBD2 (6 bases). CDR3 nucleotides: TGTGCCATCAGTGACCACGGGACTCTCGGGTACGAGCAGTACTTC. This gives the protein CAISDHGTLGYEQYF.